This is a list of T cell receptor beta chains from one sample in a study of primary melanoma T cells and metastatic recurrence. Profiling relied on immunoSEQ multiplex PCR, and the TCRdb table lists in-frame clones only, not all of them. The repertoire consists of about 230 clones, with 65% to 85% occurring once and the leading ten covering 15% to 20%. Sequencing was carried out using melanoma tumor tissue. The receptors come from a human donor with melanoma. Both conserved end residues are part of each CDR3.

V,J,CDR3
TRBV18,TRBJ2-1,CASSPALNNEQFF
TRBV12-5,TRBJ2-5,CANSPAEGETQYF
TRBV15,TRBJ2-6,CATSRAKGAGANVLTF
TRBV25-1,TRBJ2-3,CASRRAGGPRDTQYF
TRBV19,TRBJ2-1,CASSVLPSGGYNEQFF
TRBV6-8,TRBJ2-5,CAMTGGKETQYF
TRBV6-8,TRBJ1-4,CASITPGRMLPNEKLFF
TRBV19,TRBJ2-1,CASRNTGGNEQFF
TRBV18,TRBJ1-4,CASSPFQSNEKLFF
TRBV19,TRBJ2-7,CASSPGVEQYF
TRBV6-8,TRBJ1-4,CASRSNRATNEKLFF
TRBV1,TRBJ2-1,CASSQDLAVQFF
TRBV11-3,TRBJ2-1,CASSKGLAGERGLFF
TRBV5-1,TRBJ2-2,CASSQVQGGTGELFF
TRBV28,TRBJ1-2,CASRRDRGNYDYTF
TRBV14,TRBJ1-1,CASSPPGMNTEAFF
TRBV6-8,TRBJ2-6,CASSYRGTGEVGANVLTF
TRBV6-8,TRBJ2-7,CASSYGQAAYEQYF